The T cell receptor beta chain under discussion was sequenced for a study of control samples from healthy donors and cancer patients (TCRdb year 2020). Points on this clone: It has no known antigen specificity. Base qualities are not recorded, but no much larger clone differs from it by a single base.

Trimming removed 4 bases from V and 5 bases from J, leaving 9 bases between the germline ends. The CDR1 and CDR2 encoded by the germline V gene are SGDLS and YYNGEE. The cysteine opens and the phenylalanine closes a CDR3 of 13 amino acids. Only the CDR3 part of the read is kept: 39 bases, read in frame from the first base. Receptor amplification or capture employed the immunoSEQ multiplex PCR assay. As stored in TCRdb, this immuneACCESS dataset retains in-frame rearrangements with V and J assigned. A fraction of the clones does not appear; measured against another copy, unresolved V genes explain less than half of the discrepancy, and the remainder lacks a known reason. The sample data list 150,000 to 180,000 clones, and roughly 94% of these were observed just once. The top ten hold around 6.2% of the sample.

Sequencing input: blood. The receptor was isolated from a man aged 40-49 years in good health. Here the chain combines TRBV9 and TRBJ2-2; a confident D gene designation cannot be given. The CDR3 region: CASSPRGTGELFF. The bases read TGTGCCAGCAGCCCCCGTGGGACCGGGGAGCTGTTTTTT. The reference TRBV9 and TRBJ2-2 proteins fill in what lies around the CDR3, so the full variable domain reads DSGVTQTPKHLITATGQRVTLRCSPRSGDLSVYWYQQSLDQGLQFLIQYYNGEERAKGNILERFSAQQFPDLHSELNLSSLELGDSALYFCASSPRGTGELFFGEGSRLTVL.